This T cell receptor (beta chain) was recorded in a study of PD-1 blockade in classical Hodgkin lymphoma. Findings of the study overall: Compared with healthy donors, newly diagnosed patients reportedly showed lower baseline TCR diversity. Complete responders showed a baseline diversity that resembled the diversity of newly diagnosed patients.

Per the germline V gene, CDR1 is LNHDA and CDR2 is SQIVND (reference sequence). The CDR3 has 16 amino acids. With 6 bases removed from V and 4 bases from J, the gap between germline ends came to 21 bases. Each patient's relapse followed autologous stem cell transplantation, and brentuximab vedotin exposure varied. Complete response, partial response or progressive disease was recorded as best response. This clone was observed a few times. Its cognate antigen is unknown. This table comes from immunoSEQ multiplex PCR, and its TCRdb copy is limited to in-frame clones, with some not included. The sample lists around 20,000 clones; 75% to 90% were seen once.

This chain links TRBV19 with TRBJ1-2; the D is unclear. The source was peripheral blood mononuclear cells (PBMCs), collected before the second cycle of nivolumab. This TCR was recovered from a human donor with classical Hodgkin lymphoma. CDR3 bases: TGTGCCAGTAGCACCCGCCGGACTCTTAAGGGCTATGGCTACACCTTC. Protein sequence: CASSTRRTLKGYGYTF. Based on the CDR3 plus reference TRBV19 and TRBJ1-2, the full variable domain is DGGITQSPKYLFRKEGQNVTLSCEQNLNHDAMYWYRQDPGQGLRLIYYSQIVNDFQKGDIAEGYSVSREKKESFPLTVTSAQKNPTAFYLCASSTRRTLKGYGYTFGSGTRLTVV.